These 29 T cell receptor beta chains were sequenced from one sample in a study of identical twins. TCRdb processed the 5' RACE reads anew with MiXCR; each CDR3 protein has one entry. Here the sample spans hundreds of thousands of distinct CDR3 sequences, roughly 7% being singletons. This same sample was also taken into another study, of yellow fever vaccine responses in identical twins.

The specimen sequenced was memory (CD45RO+) T cells sorted from blood. The source of these receptors is a woman aged 18 to 35 in good health.

This clonotype has more than one count but fewer than ten. J is TRBJ2-7 and V is TRBV4-1; no reliable D call. Germline-derived CDR1 and CDR2 are MGHRA and YSYEKL. The CDR3 length is 17 residues. Deletions cut 0 bases from V and 1 base from J, with 16 bases between. The CDR3 protein is CASSQDPRGSISYEQYF. CDR3 DNA sequence: TGCGCCAGCAGCCAAGATCCCCGAGGTAGCATTTCCTACGAGCAGTACTTC.

This clonotype was observed many times. The J gene is TRBJ2-1, the V gene TRBV4-1; D is undetermined. The V gene's germline CDR1 is MGHRA and CDR2 YSYEKL. The CDR3 spans 18 residues. Trimming removed 1 base from V and 0 bases from J, with 16 bases in between. CDR3 region: CASSQVDMGISSYNEQFF. The CDR3 region has the DNA TGCGCCAGCAGCCAAGTCGACATGGGGATTAGCTCCTACAATGAGCAGTTCTTC.

This clonotype was seen just once. With a much larger clone just one base away, this may be a read error. The chain joins TRBV3-1 to TRBJ2-1; 7 bases are a match to TRBD2. There are 15 residues in the CDR3. In germline, CDR1 is LGHDT, CDR2 YNNKEL (reference sequence). CDR3 bases: TGTGCCAGCTGCCAAGGGGAGGGCGGTTACAATGAGCAGTTCTTC. Its protein product is CASCQGEGGYNEQFF.

To note about this clonotype: Germline is not matched at one junction end, which may reflect a read error. This chain uses TRBV12-3 or TRBV12-4 with TRBJ2-7; no definite D call. This CDR3 region has 11 residues. The CDR3 spells CASILGYEQYF. The CDR3 nucleotides are TGTGCCAGCATTTTAGGCTACGAGCAGTACTTC.

This clonotype was counted many times. The chain carries TRBV5-1 and TRBJ2-3; 8 bases map to TRBD2. The trim removed 5 bases at V and 5 bases at J, leaving 13 bases unmatched. The CDR3 extends over 16 amino acids. The V gene's germline CDR1 is SGHRS and CDR2 YFSETQ. CDR3 sequence: CASRLGGANIGDTQYF. In DNA form, the CDR3 reads TGCGCCAGCAGGCTCGGGGGGGCCAATATCGGAGATACGCAGTATTTT.

A few counts support this clonotype. The genes are TRBV5-1 and TRBJ2-7; 12 bases fit TRBD1. Germline CDR1 is SGHRS and CDR2 is YFSETQ. The CDR3 totals 14 residues. V trimming: 4 bases; J trimming: 7 bases; junction bases outside the gene matches: 6. CDR3: CASSPGTGGREQYF. DNA of the CDR3: TGCGCCAGCAGCCCCGGGACAGGGGGCAGGGAGCAGTACTTC.

This clonotype was counted at least ten times. The chain uses TRBV11-3 and TRBJ1-1; no firm D call. In germline, CDR1 is SGHNT, CDR2 YENEEA. Trimming removed 7 bases at V and 5 bases at J, with 20 bases between. The CDR3 consists of 15 residues. The CDR3 DNA is TGTGCCAGCACTGGTAACTGGACTCCAAGGACTGAAGCTTTCTTT. Amino acids: CASTGNWTPRTEAFF.

V is TRBV9 and J is TRBJ2-1, with 9 bases fitting TRBD2. CDR1 and CDR2 (germline): SGDLS, YYNGEE. V lost 4 bases, J lost 3 bases, and 8 bases stayed unmatched. The CDR3 has 16 amino acids. CDR3 DNA sequence: TGTGCCAGCAGCCCCCGCGGGGGGGCGGGCTACAATGAGCAGTTCTTC. As protein: CASSPRGGAGYNEQFF.

This clonotype was counted ten times or more. The CDR3 protein is CASSLGDGYNEQFF. The CDR3 DNA reads TGTGCCAGCAGTTTAGGGGACGGGTACAATGAGCAGTTCTTC. The gene calls are TRBV28 and TRBJ2-1; TRBD1 or TRBD2 may be the D gene (5 bases each). Germline loops: CDR1 MDHEN, CDR2 SYDVKM. Trimming removed 2 bases at V and 4 bases at J, with 9 bases between. The CDR3 length is 14 residues. Based on the CDR3 plus reference TRBV28 and TRBJ2-1, the full variable domain is DVKVTQSSRYLVKRTGEKVFLECVQDMDHENMFWYRQDPGLGLRLIYFSYDVKMKEKGDIPEGYSVSREKKERFSLILESASTNQTSMYLCASSLGDGYNEQFFGPGTRLTVL.

This clonotype was seen only a few times. The chain has TRBV6-1 and TRBJ2-5; 8 bases are a match to TRBD1. Germline CDR1 reads MNHNS; CDR2 reads SASEGT. The CDR3 contains 15 residues. Germline trimming cut 6 bases from V and 2 bases from J; bases unmatched to any gene: 8. The CDR3 bases are TGTGCCAGCAGGCCGGGACAGGCCTTTCAAGAGACCCAGTACTTC. It specifies CASRPGQAFQETQYF.

This clonotype has ten or more counts. The V call is TRBV7-9, the J call TRBJ1-4; 9 bases match TRBD1. The CDR3 is 14 amino acids. The V and J ends lost 4 bases and 6 bases, in that order; junction bases with no gene match: 3. Germline CDR1 and CDR2: SEHNR and FQNEAQ (reference sequence). CDR3 sequence: CASSWGDRDEKLFF. CDR3 DNA: TGTGCCAGCAGCTGGGGGGACAGGGATGAAAAACTGTTTTTT.

In this sample, this clonotype turned up many times. This chain links TRBV29-1 with TRBJ2-7, with 7 bases matching TRBD1. The junction had 8 bases not matched to a gene; V was cut back by 3 bases and J by 6 bases. Germline values: CDR1 SQVTM, CDR2 ANQGSEA. The CDR3 covers 13 residues. This CDR3 is CSVDRGHSSEQYF. As DNA, the CDR3 is TGCAGCGTTGATAGGGGGCACTCATCCGAGCAGTACTTC.

This clonotype occurred a few times. V usage is TRBV6-1 and J usage is TRBJ2-5; 8 bases fit TRBD2. Trimming removed 6 bases from V and 3 bases from J; junction bases left unmatched: 15. The germline V gene has CDR1 MNHNS and CDR2 SASEGT. The CDR3 consists of 17 residues. CDR3 protein: CASSQYSGGTNKETQYF. DNA for the CDR3: TGTGCCAGCAGCCAATACTCGGGAGGGACAAATAAAGAGACCCAGTACTTC.

As concerns this clonotype: This clone may be a read error of a much larger clone one base away. The conserved closing phenylalanine or tryptophan is absent in this CDR3, likely reflecting a read error. This chain connects TRBV12-3 or TRBV12-4 to TRBJ1-5; possibly TRBD1 for D (5 bases). V was shortened by 1 base and J by 3 bases, with 7 bases between the two germline ends. This CDR3 has 14 amino acids. The CDR3 spells CASSLGGFNQPQHL. The CDR3 region has the DNA TGTGCCAGCAGTTTAGGGGGGTTCAATCAGCCCCAGCATCTT.

This clonotype turned up a few times. The rearrangement uses TRBV6-1 and TRBJ2-1; maybe TRBD1 (6 bases). V was trimmed by 1 base and J by 7 bases, leaving 11 bases between them. This CDR3 has 14 residues. Germline V gene lookup returns CDR1 MNHNS and CDR2 SASEGT. For the CDR3, the DNA is TGTGCCAGCAGTGAAGTCGACAGGCGGAATGAGCAGTTCTTC. As protein: CASSEVDRRNEQFF.

Ten or more counts support this clonotype. The chain carries TRBV25-1 and TRBJ1-1; D gene uncertain. The CDR3 contains 13 residues. The V gene lost 4 bases and the J gene lost 3 bases, with 9 bases spanning the gap. Germline CDR1 and CDR2: MGHDK and SYGVNS. The CDR3 sequence is CASSGHPDTEAFF. The CDR3 DNA reads as TGTGCCAGCAGTGGACACCCGGACACTGAAGCTTTCTTT.

This clonotype was picked up many times. V usage is TRBV28 and J usage is TRBJ1-2; D not certain. This CDR3 spans 13 amino acids. The V gene's germline CDR1 is MDHEN and CDR2 SYDVKM. V gave up 5 bases and J gave up 6 bases, with 13 bases separating them. This chain's CDR3 is CASSPPPYHGYTF. The CDR3 nucleotides are TGTGCCAGCAGTCCCCCCCCTTACCATGGCTACACCTTC.

This sequence joins TRBV11-2 and TRBJ2-3; D unresolved. The CDR3 is 14 residues long. Trimming stripped 6 bases from V and 0 bases from J, with 10 bases between. From germline, CDR1 is SGHAT and CDR2 FQNNGV. The CDR3 sequence is CASSKGPSTDTQYF. The CDR3 DNA follows: TGTGCCAGCAGTAAAGGTCCTAGCACAGATACGCAGTATTTT.

This clonotype has ten or more counts. The chain combines TRBV20-1 with TRBJ2-3, with 10 positions matching TRBD2. Germline loops: CDR1 DFQATT, CDR2 SNEGSKA (reference sequence). The ends lost 6 bases at V and 4 bases at J; junction bases unmatched: 13. The CDR3 is 16 residues long. The chain's CDR3 is CSANAALAGTSDTQYF. The CDR3 DNA follows: TGCAGTGCCAACGCCGCACTAGCGGGGACTTCAGATACGCAGTATTTT.

This clonotype was found many times. V gene TRBV4-1 combines with J gene TRBJ2-1; D may be TRBD1 (5 bases). Germline CDR1 and CDR2: MGHRA and YSYEKL. The V end was cut by 2 bases, the J end by 9 bases, with 20 bases between. CDR3 size: 16 residues. In DNA form, the CDR3 reads TGCGCCAGCAGCCAACTGGACATACTGAATTACGGTGAGCAGTTCTTC. Protein: CASSQLDILNYGEQFF.

This chain connects TRBV12-3 or TRBV12-4 to TRBJ2-7; 7 bases are shared with TRBD2. Trimming at V came to 3 bases and at J to 2 bases, leaving 7 bases not matched to a gene. CDR3 length equals 15 residues. The CDR3 region has the DNA TGTGCCAGCAGTTTTTTCACCAGCGGGACCTACGAGCAGTACTTC. Protein sequence: CASSFFTSGTYEQYF.

This clonotype was counted only a few times. The V gene is TRBV7-9, the J gene TRBJ1-3; D is unresolved. V was cut by 5 bases and J by 4 bases, with 15 bases left in between. The CDR3 is made up of 15 amino acids. Germline V CDR1 and CDR2: SEHNR, FQNEAQ (reference sequence). The DNA of the CDR3 is TGTGCCAGCAGCCACGGGCCTCAGGCAGGAAACACCATATATTTT. Protein sequence: CASSHGPQAGNTIYF.

This clonotype was seen at least ten times. The chain couples TRBV20-1 to TRBJ2-1; 9 bases are a match to TRBD2. Germline CDR1 and CDR2: DFQATT and SNEGSKA (reference sequence). V shed 5 bases and J 4 bases; nucleotides not matched to a gene: 9. The CDR3 is 15 residues long. The CDR3 DNA reads as TGCAGTGCTTCCGATAGCGGGGGACCTTACAATGAGCAGTTCTTC. It is translated as CSASDSGGPYNEQFF.

The sample holds a few counts of this clonotype. The chain couples TRBV12-3 or TRBV12-4 to TRBJ2-7; the D gene could be TRBD1 or TRBD2 (5 bases each). The CDR3 runs 13 residues. Trimming took 5 bases from V and 3 from J, leaving 11 bases between them. The CDR3 sequence: CASSIQDFYEQYF. DNA of the CDR3: TGTGCCAGCAGTATACAGGACTTCTACGAGCAGTACTTC.

This clonotype was counted many times. This rearrangement joins TRBV28 to TRBJ1-1; no reliable D call. CDR3 length: 14 residues. V was trimmed by 6 bases and J by 2 bases, leaving 13 bases between them. From germline, CDR1 is MDHEN and CDR2 SYDVKM. CDR3 nucleotides: TGTGCCAGCAGCCGCAGTTGGATAAACACTGAAGCTTTCTTT. Amino acids: CASSRSWINTEAFF.

For the CDR3, the DNA is TGTGCCACCGGGACCGCACGCTTTAATGAGCAGTTCTTC. This gives the protein CATGTARFNEQFF. The chain links TRBV7-3 to TRBJ2-1, with D tentatively TRBD1 or TRBD2 (5 bases each). V dropped 10 bases and J dropped 7 bases, with 17 bases sitting between them. Germline assignment: CDR1 SGHTA and CDR2 FQGTGA. The CDR3 spans 13 residues.

The rearrangement joins TRBV12-3 or TRBV12-4 to TRBJ1-1, with 7 positions matching TRBD1. CDR3 length equals 14 residues. V trimming: 4 bases; J trimming: 2 bases; junction bases outside the gene matches: 4. As DNA, the CDR3 is TGTGCCAGCAGTTGGTCAGGGGGAAACACTGAAGCTTTCTTT. Translating gives CASSWSGGNTEAFF.

The chain joins TRBV28 to TRBJ2-1; 9 bases are shared with TRBD2. The CDR3 totals 15 residues. Trimming cost V 6 bases and J 5 bases; bases outside gene matches: 8. Germline V CDR1 and CDR2: MDHEN, SYDVKM. The CDR3 loop is CASRPPSGTNNEQFF. The CDR3 DNA reads TGTGCCAGCAGACCCCCTAGCGGGACCAACAATGAGCAGTTCTTC.

The sample holds many counts of this clonotype. V gene TRBV5-1 combines with J gene TRBJ2-2; D tentatively reads TRBD1 or TRBD2 (5 bases each). This CDR3 spans 13 amino acids. The ends were cut back, 0 bases at V and 9 bases at J, with 9 bases in the middle. Germline-derived CDR1 and CDR2 are SGHRS and YFSETQ. The CDR3 spells CASSLGDAWELFF. For the CDR3, the DNA is TGCGCCAGCAGCTTGGGGGACGCTTGGGAGCTGTTTTTT.